This entry concerns a single T cell receptor (beta chain). What it binds is not known. These data come from a study of monozygotic twins with inflammatory bowel disease. This CDR3 is built from 17 residues. Study results and caveats: On the inverse Simpson index, IBD patients scored lower for TCRbeta diversity than healthy co-twins.

It was from whole blood, with no T cell sorting, that total RNA was isolated. Reanalyzing the 5' RACE reads, TCRdb keeps one entry per CDR3 protein, without DNA. Recorded for this sample: around 380,000 distinct CDR3 sequences. This sequence was found in a human donor with ulcerative colitis or Crohn's disease, or a healthy co-twin of an affected twin (not recorded which). Source material: blood. This chain links TRBV12-3 or TRBV12-4 with TRBJ1-5; the TCRdb call, TRBD1, lacks DNA for checking. CDR3 sequence: CASSSVLGPGSNQPQHF.